What follows are 4 T cell receptor beta chains derived from one specimen sequenced in a study of regulatory T cells in long-lasting Graves disease. Sequencing libraries for TCR beta were prepared with iRepertoire HTBI primers and Arm-PCR of CDR3 regions. TCRdb used MiXCR to reprocess the multiplex PCR reads, holding one entry per CDR3 protein. This repertoire shows roughly 250,000 distinct CDR3 sequences, more than 15% found once; its top ten account for about 15%. Sample time point: newly diagnosed GD, antithyroid drugs for less than 3 months. Scientists built the TCR library using RNA that was extracted from PBMCs. The sample was also linked to a second study, of T cells in Graves' hyperthyroidism and ophthalmopathy.

Source: peripheral blood mononuclear cells (PBMCs), taken at new diagnosis, from a patient treated with antithyroid drugs. The receptors were gathered from a woman between 25 and 40 years old with Graves disease.

The table lists this clonotype with many counts. This sequence joins TRBV20-1 and TRBJ1-4; no clear D. The germline V gene has CDR1 DFQATT and CDR2 SNEGSKA (reference sequence). CDR3 length: 12 amino acids. CDR3 in amino acids: CSLTVLNEKLFF. CDR3 DNA: TGCAGCCTTACCGTTCTTAATGAAAAACTGTTTTTT.

This clonotype was recorded many times. CDR3 nucleotide sequence: TGCGCCAGCAGAAACACACAGGGTCTCGACGAGCAGTACTTC. Translating it yields CASRNTQGLDEQYF. The chain uses TRBV4-1 and TRBJ2-7, with a tentative D call TRBD1 (6 bases). Germline CDR1 reads MGHRA; CDR2 reads YSYEKL. The CDR3 is 14 residues long. The ends were cut back, 6 bases at V and 5 bases at J, with 17 bases in the middle.

In its sample, this clonotype was seen many times. V is TRBV7-6 and J is TRBJ1-5; TRBD1 is a possible D gene (6 bases). The CDR3 is made up of 15 amino acids. The V end was cut by 5 bases, the J end by 0 bases, with 11 bases between. CDR1 is SGHVS, CDR2 FNYEAQ, per germline. The CDR3 loop is CASSPRDNSNQPQHF. The DNA of the CDR3 is TGTGCCAGCAGCCCCCGGGACAATAGCAATCAGCCCCAGCATTTT.

This clonotype was observed many times. V gene TRBV6-1 combines with J gene TRBJ1-2; 7 bases are shared with TRBD1. The CDR3 sequence is 16 residues long. Looked up from germline, CDR1 is MNHNS and CDR2 is SASEGT. V lost 5 bases to trimming and J lost 2 bases; unmatched junction nucleotides: 11. Written as DNA, the CDR3 is TGTGCCAGCAGTACCTTCCGAGGACAGGACAACTATGGCTACACCTTC. It translates to CASSTFRGQDNYGYTF.